The 20 T cell receptor beta chains below come from one sample, sequenced in a study of blood T cell repertoires in COVID-19. Method: immunoSEQ multiplex PCR; TCRdb's copy keeps in-frame clones and lacks some. This sample yields about 140,000 clones, of which about 83% are seen a single time; 1.5% to 2% belongs to the top ten. Sequenced: peripheral blood. Receptors were obtained from a human donor in a cohort sampled during active COVID-19.

The CDR3 DNA follows: TGTGCCAGCATCCCCAGCGGGAGGCGGTTCTACGAGCAGTACTTC. This sequence encodes CASIPSGRRFYEQYF. V usage is TRBV28 and J usage is TRBJ2-7, with 9 nucleotides matching TRBD2. The V segment lost 7 bases and the J segment 3 bases; nucleotides outside the gene matches: 10. The CDR3 spans 15 residues. Germline assignment: CDR1 MDHEN and CDR2 SYDVKM. The variable domain in full, with the rest retrieved from reference TRBV28 and TRBJ2-7, is DVKVTQSSRYLVKRTGEKVFLECVQDMDHENMFWYRQDPGLGLRLIYFSYDVKMKEKGDIPEGYSVSREKKERFSLILESASTNQTSMYLCASIPSGRRFYEQYFGPGTRLTVT.

The rearrangement joins TRBV12-3 or TRBV12-4 to TRBJ2-3; TRBD2 is a possible D gene (6 bases). This CDR3 has 12 residues. V lost 7 bases, J lost 14 bases, and 19 bases lay in between. CDR3 DNA: TGTGCCAGCAAAAAGTTGGGGGGACCACCGTATTTT. It is translated as CASKKLGGPPYF.

The rearrangement uses TRBV11-1 and TRBJ2-2, with 12 nucleotides matching TRBD2. This CDR3 comprises 15 residues. V gave up 7 bases and J gave up 7 bases; unmatched junction bases: 7. Germline V gene data show CDR1 as SGHAT and CDR2 as FQDESV (reference sequence). In nucleotides, the CDR3 is TGTGCCAGCACTAGCGGGAGGGCGAGTAACGGGGAGCTGTTTTTT. Amino acids: CASTSGRASNGELFF. Full variable domain (remainder filled in from reference TRBV11-1 and TRBJ2-2): EAEVAQSPRYKITEKSQAVAFWCDPISGHATLYWYRQILGQGPELLVQFQDESVVDDSQLPKDRFSAERLKGVDSTLKIQPAELGDSAMYLCASTSGRASNGELFFGEGSRLTVL.

V gene TRBV9 combines with J gene TRBJ2-6; 11 nucleotides align to TRBD1. CDR3 length: 19 residues. Germline values: CDR1 SGDLS, CDR2 YYNGEE. V lost 4 bases and J lost 4; bases outside the gene matches: 13. CDR3 DNA: TGTGCCAGCAGCCCCGGACAGGGGGCGCTTACTCTCGGGGCCAACGTCCTGACTTTC. Translated: CASSPGQGALTLGANVLTF.

The V gene is TRBV6-1, the J gene TRBJ1-5, with 7 bases aligning to TRBD1. The junction had 3 bases not matched to a gene; V was cut back by 5 bases and J by 2 bases. Germline V gene sequence: CDR1 MNHNS, CDR2 SASEGT. CDR3 length: 14 amino acids. CDR3 DNA: TGTGCCAGCAGTCGCGGGACAGGCAATCAGCCCCAGCATTTT. Translation: CASSRGTGNQPQHF.

The J gene is TRBJ2-5, the V gene TRBV20-1; D remains ambiguous. CDR1 is DFQATT and CDR2 is SNEGSKA in the germline V gene (reference sequence). Trimming stripped 6 bases from V and 9 bases from J, with 14 bases between. The CDR3 is 11 amino acids. The CDR3 DNA follows: TGCAGTGCGGTGCGGTCTGAGTCCCAGTACTTC. Protein product: CSAVRSESQYF.

This clone showed up just once. The rearrangement joins TRBV16 to TRBJ2-2, with TRBD1 matching over 7 bases. Germline-derived CDR1 and CDR2 are KGHSY and FQNENV. The CDR3 loop spans 15 amino acids. J lost 0 bases, V lost 7 bases, and 5 bases had no gene match. CDR3 region: CASTATGPNTGELFF. For the CDR3, the DNA is TGTGCCAGCACCGCGACAGGGCCGAACACCGGGGAGCTGTTTTTT.

This chain connects TRBV7-9 to TRBJ1-1; 9 nucleotides line up with TRBD1. Trimming took 10 bases from V and 3 from J; bases not matched to a gene: 9. Per the germline V gene, CDR1 is SEHNR and CDR2 is FQNEAQ (reference sequence). The CDR3 consists of 14 residues. This chain's CDR3 is CAIRTGVGDTEAFF. CDR3 bases: TGTGCCATCCGGACAGGGGTAGGGGACACTGAAGCTTTCTTT.

This chain links TRBV20-1 with TRBJ2-5; possible D gene TRBD1, 5 bases. V lost 4 bases, J lost 7 bases, and 7 bases lay in between. Germline-derived CDR1 and CDR2 are DFQATT and SNEGSKA (reference sequence). The CDR3 sequence is 10 residues long. CDR3 sequence: CSATRGTQYF. CDR3 DNA sequence: TGCAGTGCTACTAGGGGGACCCAGTACTTC.

V gene TRBV29-1 combines with J gene TRBJ2-5; D remains ambiguous. Deletions cut 6 bases from V and 5 bases from J, with 7 bases between. Per germline, CDR1 SQVTM and CDR2 ANQGSEA. The CDR3 spans 10 residues. The CDR3 DNA reads as TGCAGCGTGGCATGGGAGACCCAGTACTTC. Translated: CSVAWETQYF. Based on the CDR3 plus reference TRBV29-1 and TRBJ2-5, the full variable domain is SAVISQKPSRDICQRGTSLTIQCQVDSQVTMMFWYRQQPGQSLTLIATANQGSEATYESGFVIDKFPISRPNLTFSTLTVSNMSPEDSSIYLCSVAWETQYFGPGTRLLVL.

J is TRBJ2-1 and V is TRBV18; 7 bases map to TRBD2. Trimming at V came to 6 bases and at J to 5 bases, leaving 10 bases not matched to a gene. The germline V gene encodes CDR1 KGHSH and CDR2 LQKENI. This CDR3 has 15 residues. Here the CDR3 reads CASSPSAGVNNEQFF. CDR3 DNA sequence: TGTGCCAGCTCCCCCTCGGCGGGAGTAAACAATGAGCAGTTCTTC.

J is TRBJ2-3 and V is TRBV29-1; 10 positions match TRBD2. The length of the CDR3 is 14 residues. Germline values: CDR1 SQVTM, CDR2 ANQGSEA. Trimming cost V 7 bases and J 3 bases; bases outside gene matches: 7. This CDR3 is CSASEGLATDTQYF. Here the CDR3 DNA reads TGCAGCGCTTCCGAGGGACTAGCGACAGATACGCAGTATTTT.

The gene calls are TRBV27 and TRBJ2-7, with TRBD2 as a possible D gene (5 bases). Deletions cut 5 bases from V and 0 bases from J, with 14 bases between. The length of the CDR3 is 15 residues. Germline V CDR1 and CDR2: MNHEY, SMNVEV (reference sequence). The CDR3 DNA reads TGTGCCAGCAGTCCCCGATTAGCGCACTCCTACGAGCAGTACTTC. Translating it yields CASSPRLAHSYEQYF.

V gene TRBV2 combines with J gene TRBJ2-7; 7 nucleotides match TRBD1. The V and J ends lost 4 bases and 2 bases, in that order; junction bases with no gene match: 5. The CDR3 sequence is 14 residues long. Germline-derived CDR1 and CDR2 are SNHLY and FYNNEI. This CDR3 is CASSGLQGAYEQYF. The DNA of the CDR3 is TGTGCCAGCAGTGGTCTTCAGGGGGCCTACGAGCAGTACTTC. Together with reference TRBV2 and TRBJ2-7, the CDR3 gives the full variable domain: EPEVTQTPSHQVTQMGQEVILRCVPISNHLYFYWYRQILGQKVEFLVSFYNNEISEKSEIFDDQFSVERPDGSNFTLKIRSTKLEDSAMYFCASSGLQGAYEQYFGPGTRLTVT.

This clone has a single count. The CDR3 region has the DNA TGCGCCAGCAGCCTCGGGGGGGCGCAGCCCCAGCATTTT. Translated, it gives CASSLGGAQPQHF. The V and J genes are TRBV5-1 and TRBJ1-5; D possibly corresponds to TRBD1 (6 bases). The CDR3 covers 13 residues. Trimming took off 4 bases at V and 7 bases at J, with 12 bases between the two ends. The germline V gene encodes CDR1 SGHRS and CDR2 YFSETQ.

The chain links TRBV5-1 to TRBJ2-1; D perhaps matches TRBD1 (5 bases). The CDR3 runs to 16 residues. The germline V and J ends were trimmed by 3 bases and 1 base, with 14 bases remaining between them. Germline V gives CDR1 SGHRS, CDR2 YFSETQ. The DNA of the CDR3 is TGCGCCAGCAGCTCGACAGATGGAATTTCCTACAATGAGCAGTTCTTC. It yields the protein CASSSTDGISYNEQFF.

The CDR3: CASSESPPRNYGYTF. The CDR3, as DNA: TGTGCCAGCAGTGAATCCCCACCGAGGAACTATGGCTACACCTTC. The genes are TRBV6-1 and TRBJ1-2; no clear D. Looked up from germline, CDR1 is MNHNS and CDR2 is SASEGT. This CDR3 comprises 15 residues. Trimming took off 2 bases at V and 2 bases at J, with 12 bases between the two ends.

V is TRBV11-3 and J is TRBJ2-1; D gene unclear. This CDR3 has 15 residues. V lost 1 base, J lost 5 bases, and 12 bases lay in between. Germline CDR1 is SGHNT and CDR2 is YENEEA. CDR3 sequence reads: CASSLGQTSHNEQFF. The CDR3 coding sequence is TGTGCCAGCAGCTTAGGCCAGACTTCGCACAATGAGCAGTTCTTC.

This clone was seen a single time. The CDR3 spells CASSLAPTEGYEQYF. The CDR3 DNA sequence: TGTGCCAGCAGCTTGGCCCCGACAGAAGGATACGAGCAGTACTTC. The V gene is TRBV5-6, the J gene TRBJ2-7, with D possibly being TRBD1 (5 bases). The CDR3 runs 15 residues. V lost 0 bases, J lost 4 bases, and 14 bases lay in between. In germline, CDR1 is SGHDT, CDR2 YYEEEE.

This chain uses TRBV5-1 with TRBJ2-2, with 7 nucleotides matching TRBD2. Germline CDR1 reads SGHRS; CDR2 reads YFSETQ. V shed 2 bases, J shed 6 bases, and the junction held 22 bases outside the gene matches. The CDR3 is made up of 20 amino acids. The CDR3 is CASSFVRGYGGKGRAGELFF. CDR3 coding DNA: TGCGCCAGCAGCTTTGTTCGCGGTTACGGGGGGAAAGGCAGGGCCGGGGAGCTGTTTTTT.